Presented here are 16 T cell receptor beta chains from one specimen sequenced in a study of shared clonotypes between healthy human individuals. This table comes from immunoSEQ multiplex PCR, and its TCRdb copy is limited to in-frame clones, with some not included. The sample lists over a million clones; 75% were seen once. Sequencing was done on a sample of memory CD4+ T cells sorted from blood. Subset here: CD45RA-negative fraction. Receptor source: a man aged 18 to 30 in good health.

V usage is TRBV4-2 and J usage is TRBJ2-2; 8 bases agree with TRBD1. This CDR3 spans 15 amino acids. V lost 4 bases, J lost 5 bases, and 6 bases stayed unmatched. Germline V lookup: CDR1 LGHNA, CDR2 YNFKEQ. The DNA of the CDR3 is TGTGCCAGCAGCCCGCGACAGGGGAAGACCGGGGAGCTGTTTTTT. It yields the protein CASSPRQGKTGELFF.

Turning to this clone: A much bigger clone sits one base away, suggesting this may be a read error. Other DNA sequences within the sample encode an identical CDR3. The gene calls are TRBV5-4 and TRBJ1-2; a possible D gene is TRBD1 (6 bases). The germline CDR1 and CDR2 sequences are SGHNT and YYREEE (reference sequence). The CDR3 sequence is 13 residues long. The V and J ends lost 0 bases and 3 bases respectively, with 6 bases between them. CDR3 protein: CASSLGQDYGYTF. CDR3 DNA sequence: TGTGCCAGCAGCTTGGGACAGGACTATGGCTACACCTTC.

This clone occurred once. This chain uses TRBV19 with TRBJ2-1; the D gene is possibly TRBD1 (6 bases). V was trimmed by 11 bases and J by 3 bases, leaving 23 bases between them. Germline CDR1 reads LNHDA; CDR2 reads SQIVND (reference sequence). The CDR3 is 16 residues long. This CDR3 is CAACPGDLGGYNEQFF. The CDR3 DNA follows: TGTGCCGCCTGCCCAGGGGACCTAGGGGGCTACAATGAGCAGTTCTTC. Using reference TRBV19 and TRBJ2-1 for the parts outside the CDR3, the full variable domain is DGGITQSPKYLFRKEGQNVTLSCEQNLNHDAMYWYRQDPGQGLRLIYYSQIVNDFQKGDIAEGYSVSREKKESFPLTVTSAQKNPTAFYLCAACPGDLGGYNEQFFGPGTRLTVL.

This CDR3 is CASSRGLGGSGELFF. CDR3 bases: TGTGCCAGCAGCCGGGGCCTCGGAGGTTCCGGGGAGCTGTTTTTT. The rearrangement uses TRBV7-3 and TRBJ2-2; D may correspond to TRBD1 or TRBD2 (5 bases each). Deletions cut 5 bases from V and 6 bases from J, with 16 bases between. The CDR3 consists of 15 residues. CDR1 and CDR2 from the germline V gene are SGHTA and FQGTGA.

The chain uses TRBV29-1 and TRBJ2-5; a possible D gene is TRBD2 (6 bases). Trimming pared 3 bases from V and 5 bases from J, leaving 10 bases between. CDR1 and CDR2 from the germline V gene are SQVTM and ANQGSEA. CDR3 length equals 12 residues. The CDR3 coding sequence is TGCAGCGTTGACGTAGGGAGGGAGACCCAGTACTTC. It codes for CSVDVGRETQYF.

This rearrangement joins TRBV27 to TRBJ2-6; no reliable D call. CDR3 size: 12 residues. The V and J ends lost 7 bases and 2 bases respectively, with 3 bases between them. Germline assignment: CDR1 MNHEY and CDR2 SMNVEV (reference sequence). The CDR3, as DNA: TGTGCCAGCATGGCTGGGGCCAACGTCCTGACTTTC. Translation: CASMAGANVLTF.

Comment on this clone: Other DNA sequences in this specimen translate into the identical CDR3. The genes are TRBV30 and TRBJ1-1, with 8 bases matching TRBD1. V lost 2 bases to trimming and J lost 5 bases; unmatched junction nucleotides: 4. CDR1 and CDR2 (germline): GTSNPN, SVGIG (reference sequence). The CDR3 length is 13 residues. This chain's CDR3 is CAWSRQGWTEAFF. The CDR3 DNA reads TGTGCCTGGAGTCGACAGGGGTGGACTGAAGCTTTCTTT.

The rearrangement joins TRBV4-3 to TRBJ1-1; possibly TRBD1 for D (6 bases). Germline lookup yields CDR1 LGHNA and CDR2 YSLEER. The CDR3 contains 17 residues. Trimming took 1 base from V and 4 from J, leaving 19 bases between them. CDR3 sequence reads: CASSQVLSTGRATEAFF. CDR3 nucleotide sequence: TGCGCCAGCAGCCAAGTACTATCGACAGGCAGAGCCACTGAAGCTTTCTTT.

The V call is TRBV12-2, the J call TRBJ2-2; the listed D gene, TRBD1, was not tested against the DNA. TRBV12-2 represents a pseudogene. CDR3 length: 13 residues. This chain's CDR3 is CASRDSNTGELFF. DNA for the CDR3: TGTGCTTCCCGGGACAGCAACACCGGGGAGCTGTTTTTT.

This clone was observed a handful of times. Here the CDR3 DNA reads TGTGCCAGCAGCTTAGGGACTAGTTCGGGTGGATACGAGCAGTACTTC. This codes for CASSLGTSSGGYEQYF. The V gene is TRBV7-2, the J gene TRBJ2-7; 7 positions match TRBD2. This CDR3 region has 16 residues. Germline V gives CDR1 SGHTA, CDR2 FQGNSA. After removal of 1 base from V and 4 bases from J, the junction contained 10 bases not matched to a gene. Using reference TRBV7-2 and TRBJ2-7 for the parts outside the CDR3, the full variable domain is GAGVSQSPSNKVTEKGKDVELRCDPISGHTALYWYRQSLGQGLEFLIYFQGNSAPDKSGLPSDRFSAERTGGSVSTLTIQRTQQEDSAVYLCASSLGTSSGGYEQYFGPGTRLTVT.

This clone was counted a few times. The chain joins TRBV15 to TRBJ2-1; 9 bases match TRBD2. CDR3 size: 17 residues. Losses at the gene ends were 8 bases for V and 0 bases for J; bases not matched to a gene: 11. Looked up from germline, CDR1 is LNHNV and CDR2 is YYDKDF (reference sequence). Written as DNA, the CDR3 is TGTGCCACCCAGGGGCTAGCGGGGTCCTCCTCCTACAATGAGCAGTTCTTC. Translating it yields CATQGLAGSSSYNEQFF.

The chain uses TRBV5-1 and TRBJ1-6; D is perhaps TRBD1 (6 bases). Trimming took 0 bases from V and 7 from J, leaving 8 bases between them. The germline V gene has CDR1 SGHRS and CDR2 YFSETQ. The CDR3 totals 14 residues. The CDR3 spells CASSLETGNSPLHF. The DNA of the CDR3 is TGCGCCAGCAGCTTGGAAACAGGGAATTCACCCCTCCACTTT.

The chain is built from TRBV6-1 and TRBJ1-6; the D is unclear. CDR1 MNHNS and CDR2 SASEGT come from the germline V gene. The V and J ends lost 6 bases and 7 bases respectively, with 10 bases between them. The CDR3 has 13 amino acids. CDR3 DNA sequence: TGTGCCAGCAGGGGTGACAAAAATTCACCCCTCCACTTT. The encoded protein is CASRGDKNSPLHF.

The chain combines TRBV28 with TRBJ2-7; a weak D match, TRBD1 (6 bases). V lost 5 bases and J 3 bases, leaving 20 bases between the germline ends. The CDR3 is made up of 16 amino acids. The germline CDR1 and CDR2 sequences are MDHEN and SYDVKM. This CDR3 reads CASSPTGRGNLYEQYF. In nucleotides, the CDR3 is TGTGCCAGCAGTCCGACAGGCCGAGGGAATCTCTACGAGCAGTACTTC.

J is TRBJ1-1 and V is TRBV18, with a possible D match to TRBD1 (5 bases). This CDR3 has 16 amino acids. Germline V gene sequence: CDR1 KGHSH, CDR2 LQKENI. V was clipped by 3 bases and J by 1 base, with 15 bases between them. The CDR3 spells CASSPQGKVRNTEAFF. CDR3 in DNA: TGTGCCAGCTCACCCCAGGGAAAAGTAAGGAACACTGAAGCTTTCTTT. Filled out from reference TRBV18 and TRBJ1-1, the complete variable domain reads NAGVMQNPRHLVRRRGQEARLRCSPMKGHSHVYWYRQLPEEGLKFMVYLQKENIIDESGMPKERFSAEFPKEGPSILRIQQVVRGDSAAYFCASSPQGKVRNTEAFFGQGTRLTVV.

CDR3 amino acids: CASGLATSGSTGEQFF. The DNA of the CDR3 is TGTGCTAGTGGTTTGGCTACTAGCGGGAGTACCGGTGAGCAGTTCTTC. The chain recombines TRBV12-5 with TRBJ2-1; 11 bases agree with TRBD2. V gave up 1 base and J gave up 9 bases; unmatched junction bases: 8. This CDR3 is built from 16 residues. Germline V gene data show CDR1 as LGHNT and CDR2 as FRNRAP.